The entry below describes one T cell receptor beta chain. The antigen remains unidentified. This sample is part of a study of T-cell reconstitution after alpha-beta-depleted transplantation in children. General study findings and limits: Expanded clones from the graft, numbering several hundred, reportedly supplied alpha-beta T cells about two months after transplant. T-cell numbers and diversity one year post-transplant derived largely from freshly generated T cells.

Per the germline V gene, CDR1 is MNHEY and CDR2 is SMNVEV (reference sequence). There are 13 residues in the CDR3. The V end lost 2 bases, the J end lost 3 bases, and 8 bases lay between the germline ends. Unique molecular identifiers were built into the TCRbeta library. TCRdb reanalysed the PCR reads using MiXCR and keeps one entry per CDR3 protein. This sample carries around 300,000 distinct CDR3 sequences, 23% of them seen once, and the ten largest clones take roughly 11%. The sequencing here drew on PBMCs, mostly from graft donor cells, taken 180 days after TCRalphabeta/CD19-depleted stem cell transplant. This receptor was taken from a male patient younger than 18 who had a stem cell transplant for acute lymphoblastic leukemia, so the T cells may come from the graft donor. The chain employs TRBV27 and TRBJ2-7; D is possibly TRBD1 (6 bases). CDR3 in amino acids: CASSLTRGYEQYF. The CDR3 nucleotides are TGTGCCAGCAGTTTAACCAGGGGCTACGAGCAGTACTTC.